This T cell receptor (beta chain) emerged from a study of radiotherapy plus CTLA-4 blockade in lung cancer. The method was immunoSEQ multiplex PCR; TCRdb's version includes in-frame clones alone and lacks a portion of them. The sample yields about 81,000 clones, about two thirds seen once. Between the trimmed V and J ends, which lost 4 bases and 4 bases, there was a span of 12 bases. The CDR3 runs to 14 residues. Germline CDR1 reads SGHRS; CDR2 reads YFSETQ. Lung cancer patients with chemo-refractory metastatic non-small-cell disease were given focal radiation plus CTLA-4 blockade with ipilimumab. This receptor was identified in a human donor with non-small cell lung cancer that progressed on radiotherapy plus ipilimumab. The sequenced sample was peripheral blood, obtained from a patient treated with radiotherapy plus ipilimumab. The J gene is TRBJ1-3, the V gene TRBV5-1, with D hard to call. CDR3: CASSPGLGGNTIYF. The CDR3 nucleotides are TGCGCCAGCAGCCCGGGCCTGGGGGGAAACACCATATATTTT.